This T cell receptor (beta chain) was profiled in a study of cytomegalovirus exposure and HLA in healthy donors. Trimming left V 0 bases short and J 4 bases short, with 14 bases between. Germline CDR1 SEHNR, CDR2 FQNEAQ (reference sequence). The CDR3 loop spans 16 amino acids. Regarding the study as a whole: Earlier results showed most TCR beta V segments being productive about 87% or about 30% of the time. V- and J-gene trimming of TCR beta was linked (in a later analysis) to a missense DCLRE1C variant.

This clone is a singleton in its sample. Its antigen remains unknown. With 60 Vbeta and 13 Jbeta primers, the PCR was carried out. Only in-frame clones appear in the TCRdb table, and some are missing; sequencing was by immunoSEQ multiplex PCR. The sample consists of over 110,000 clones, about three quarters of them appearing once. This clonotype originated in a male donor in good health and CMV-seropositive. The specimen sequenced was PBMCs. This sequence joins TRBV7-9 and TRBJ2-3; the D gene is possibly TRBD2 (6 bases). CDR3 protein: CASSLAVGGFADTQYF. CDR3 in DNA: TGTGCCAGCAGCTTAGCGGTTGGAGGGTTTGCAGATACGCAGTATTTT.